These 32 T cell receptor beta chains were sequenced from one sample in a study of T cells in tuberculosis. TCRdb keeps only in-frame clones here, not all; method: immunoSEQ multiplex PCR. This sample yields about 33,000 clones, of which roughly 90% are seen a single time; about 7.8% belongs to the top ten. The specimen was PBMCs. These receptors were collected from a donor aged 10-29 years with latent tuberculosis or without tuberculosis infection. Some clones in this sample may be carry-over from other donors' samples.

This CDR3 is CASSTGETFF. DNA of the CDR3: TGTGCCAGCTCAACAGGGGAGACTTTCTTT. The chain links TRBV25-1 to TRBJ1-1; 7 nucleotides align to TRBD1. V lost 8 bases and J lost 12; bases outside the gene matches: 6. The length of the CDR3 is 10 residues. The germline gives CDR1 MGHDK, CDR2 SYGVNS.

The chain recombines TRBV7-9 with TRBJ1-2, with TRBD1 as a possible D gene (5 bases). In germline, CDR1 is SEHNR, CDR2 FQNEAQ (reference sequence). The CDR3 extends over 16 amino acids. V was shortened by 8 bases and J by 8 bases, with 27 bases between the two germline ends. This chain's CDR3 is CASQKGSAGRTEGYTF. The CDR3 DNA is TGTGCCAGCCAGAAGGGGTCCGCAGGACGAACGGAGGGCTACACCTTC.

J is TRBJ2-7 and V is TRBV30, with 9 bases identical to TRBD2. The germline gives CDR1 GTSNPN, CDR2 SVGIG (reference sequence). The V gene end was trimmed by 3 bases and the J gene end by 4 bases; junction bases not matched to a gene: 4. The CDR3 consists of 13 residues. CDR3 DNA sequence: TGTGCCTGGAGGACTAGCGGATCGTACGAGCAGTACTTC. It translates to CAWRTSGSYEQYF.

The CDR3 protein is CARTIQGYGYTF. CDR3 nucleotide sequence: TGCGCCAGGACAATCCAGGGCTATGGCTACACCTTC. The rearrangement joins TRBV10-1 to TRBJ1-2; D perhaps matches TRBD1 (5 bases). With 9 bases removed from V and 4 bases from J, the gap between germline ends came to 12 bases. Germline values: CDR1 WNHNN, CDR2 SYGVQD (reference sequence). The CDR3 spans 12 residues.

This rearrangement joins TRBV19 to TRBJ1-5, with 9 positions matching TRBD1. The J segment lost 4 bases and the V segment lost 4 bases, leaving 8 bases of the junction unmatched. The CDR3 length is 16 residues. Germline CDR1 is LNHDA and CDR2 is SQIVND (reference sequence). CDR3 residues: CASSNPPGQGNQPQHF. CDR3 coding DNA: TGTGCCAGTAGTAATCCCCCGGGACAGGGTAATCAGCCCCAGCATTTT.

The rearrangement joins TRBV7-9 to TRBJ2-1, with D maybe TRBD1 (5 bases). Germline CDR1 SEHNR, CDR2 FQNEAQ (reference sequence). V dropped 5 bases and J dropped 2 bases, with 13 bases sitting between them. The CDR3 contains 15 residues. The CDR3 here is CASSRIPDTYNEQFF. Written as DNA, the CDR3 is TGTGCCAGCAGCCGTATCCCGGACACCTACAATGAGCAGTTCTTC.

The chain combines TRBV4-1 with TRBJ2-2, with 10 bases fitting TRBD1. The J segment lost 3 bases and the V segment lost 0 bases, leaving 4 bases of the junction unmatched. This CDR3 spans 17 amino acids. Per germline, CDR1 MGHRA and CDR2 YSYEKL. CDR3 amino acids: CASSQDPGQGYTGELFF. In nucleotides, the CDR3 is TGCGCCAGCAGCCAAGATCCGGGACAGGGGTACACCGGGGAGCTGTTTTTT.

The rearrangement joins TRBV7-8 to TRBJ1-5; no clear D gene. Germline V gene sequence: CDR1 SGHVS, CDR2 FQNEAQ. V lost 6 bases, J lost 5 bases, and 20 bases lay in between. This CDR3 is built from 16 residues. CDR3 nucleotides: TGTGCCAGCAGTCCCTTTGGTGGGGAGAAGGATCAGCCCCAGCATTTT. Encoded protein: CASSPFGGEKDQPQHF.

V usage is TRBV5-6 and J usage is TRBJ2-5, with 10 bases matching TRBD1. After removal of 4 bases from V and 5 bases from J, the junction contained 8 bases not matched to a gene. The germline V gene has CDR1 SGHDT and CDR2 YYEEEE. This CDR3 is built from 15 residues. CDR3 nucleotides: TGTGCCAGCAGCCCCGACAGGGGGCGAGGGGAGACCCAGTACTTC. Its translation: CASSPDRGRGETQYF.

This chain links TRBV10-1 with TRBJ1-2; TRBD1 is a possible D gene (5 bases). V lost 6 bases and J lost 7, with 21 bases in between. The length of the CDR3 is 15 residues. Looked up from germline, CDR1 is WNHNN and CDR2 is SYGVQD (reference sequence). The DNA for the CDR3 is TGCGCCAGCAGCCCATACCAGCAGGGAAACCTTGGCTACACCTTC. Encoded protein: CASSPYQQGNLGYTF.

The rearrangement links TRBV27 to TRBJ2-3; 8 bases are a match to TRBD2. Losses at the gene ends were 6 bases for V and 1 base for J; bases not matched to a gene: 6. The CDR3 is made up of 15 amino acids. Per germline, CDR1 MNHEY and CDR2 SMNVEV (reference sequence). The CDR3 loop reads CASRLLAEGTDTQYF. The CDR3 nucleotides are TGTGCCAGCAGGCTACTAGCGGAAGGCACAGATACGCAGTATTTT.

This chain uses TRBV30 with TRBJ2-7, with TRBD2 identical over 7 bases. There are 15 residues in the CDR3. Germline values: CDR1 GTSNPN, CDR2 SVGIG (reference sequence). J lost 5 bases, V lost 0 bases, and 10 bases had no gene match. Here the CDR3 DNA reads TGTGCCTGGAGTGTACAAGGCGGGAGTTTAAACGAGCAGTACTTC. It specifies CAWSVQGGSLNEQYF.

CDR3 amino acids: CASSLVLAGGGEETQYF. CDR3 DNA: TGTGCCAGCAGCTTAGTACTAGCGGGGGGCGGGGAAGAGACCCAGTACTTC. V usage is TRBV13 and J usage is TRBJ2-5; 12 bases are shared with TRBD2. The V segment lost 1 base and the J segment 3 bases; nucleotides outside the gene matches: 6. Germline assignment: CDR1 PRHDT and CDR2 FYEKMQ (reference sequence). The CDR3 consists of 17 residues.

V gene TRBV7-9 combines with J gene TRBJ2-7; 7 nucleotides match TRBD2. The CDR3 totals 16 residues. Germline-derived CDR1 and CDR2 are SEHNR and FQNEAQ (reference sequence). Germline trimming cut 0 bases from V and 4 bases from J; bases unmatched to any gene: 9. The DNA of the CDR3 is TGTGCCAGCAGCTTAGCAGGAGGAGGGACTACGTACGAGCAGTACTTC. Translation: CASSLAGGGTTYEQYF.

J is TRBJ2-2 and V is TRBV19; 8 bases are a match to TRBD1. The CDR3 loop spans 16 amino acids. From germline, CDR1 is LNHDA and CDR2 SQIVND (reference sequence). The junction had 6 bases not matched to a gene; V was cut back by 2 bases and J by 4 bases. The CDR3: CASSILGQGSTGELFF. The CDR3 bases are TGTGCCAGTAGTATACTCGGACAGGGAAGCACCGGGGAGCTGTTTTTT.

CDR3 in amino acids: CASSEGQFSEQYF. The CDR3 nucleotides read TGTGCCAGCAGCGAAGGACAGTTCTCCGAGCAGTACTTC. The gene calls are TRBV9 and TRBJ2-7, with D possibly matching TRBD1 (6 bases). This CDR3 spans 13 amino acids. Germline assignment: CDR1 SGDLS and CDR2 YYNGEE. The germline V and J ends were trimmed by 3 bases and 6 bases, with 13 bases remaining between them.

This chain uses TRBV25-1 with TRBJ2-7; 9 nucleotides match TRBD1. CDR1 is MGHDK, CDR2 SYGVNS, per germline. Germline trimming cut 3 bases from V and 3 bases from J; bases unmatched to any gene: 9. CDR3 length equals 16 residues. CDR3 loop: CASSDPSDRGGYEQYF. DNA of the CDR3: TGTGCCAGCAGTGACCCCTCGGACAGGGGTGGCTACGAGCAGTACTTC.

The chain is built from TRBV30 and TRBJ2-1; TRBD2 aligns across 7 bases. The CDR3 sequence is 16 residues long. CDR1 is GTSNPN, CDR2 SVGIG, per germline (reference sequence). J was trimmed by 2 bases and V by 2 bases; bases with no gene match: 9. Here the CDR3 reads CAWSQLTSVAYNEQFF. The CDR3 DNA follows: TGTGCCTGGAGTCAACTTACTAGCGTCGCCTACAATGAGCAGTTCTTC. Drawing the rest from reference TRBV30 and TRBJ2-1, the complete variable domain is SQTIHQWPATLVQPVGSPLSLECTVEGTSNPNLYWYRQAAGRGLQLLFYSVGIGQISSEVPQNLSASRPQDRQFILSSKKLLLSDSGFYLCAWSQLTSVAYNEQFFGPGTRLTVL.

The chain combines TRBV5-1 with TRBJ2-7; 9 bases are shared with TRBD1. Looked up from germline, CDR1 is SGHRS and CDR2 is YFSETQ. The V gene end was trimmed by 4 bases and the J gene end by 1 base; junction bases not matched to a gene: 6. The CDR3 sequence is 15 residues long. DNA for the CDR3: TGCGCCAGCAGCCGATCCGGGACAGGGTCCTACGAGCAGTACTTC. This gives the protein CASSRSGTGSYEQYF.

The genes are TRBV14 and TRBJ2-3, with a possible D match to TRBD1 (5 bases). V was shortened by 0 bases and J by 0 bases, with 10 bases between the two germline ends. Germline CDR1 SGHDN, CDR2 FVKESK. The CDR3 runs 16 residues. This chain's CDR3 is CASSQELGASTDTQYF. DNA of the CDR3: TGTGCCAGCAGCCAAGAATTAGGGGCGAGCACAGATACGCAGTATTTT.

The chain links TRBV5-1 to TRBJ1-2; 10 nucleotides agree with TRBD1. Looked up from germline, CDR1 is SGHRS and CDR2 is YFSETQ. Germline trimming cut 5 bases from V and 3 bases from J; bases unmatched to any gene: 7. The CDR3 runs to 15 residues. DNA for the CDR3: TGCGCCAGCAGTCCCCCCGGGACAGGGGACTATGGCTACACCTTC. Protein product: CASSPPGTGDYGYTF.

The chain links TRBV18 to TRBJ2-3, with TRBD2 as a possible D gene (6 bases). CDR1 is KGHSH and CDR2 is LQKENI in the germline V gene. The CDR3 sequence is 14 residues long. V lost 4 bases and J 4 bases, leaving 12 bases between the germline ends. DNA of the CDR3: TGTGCCAGCTCACGAGAAACGGGGGCAGATACGCAGTATTTT. The encoded protein is CASSRETGADTQYF.

A single count supports this clone. V gene TRBV9 combines with J gene TRBJ2-1; 9 nucleotides agree with TRBD1. The CDR3 extends over 14 amino acids. V shed 3 bases, J shed 7 bases, and the junction held 5 bases outside the gene matches. The germline gives CDR1 SGDLS, CDR2 YYNGEE. CDR3: CASSENRGQNEQFF. The CDR3 region has the DNA TGTGCCAGCAGCGAAAACAGGGGGCAAAATGAGCAGTTCTTC.

This rearrangement joins TRBV5-1 to TRBJ2-5; unclear D gene. The V end was cut by 0 bases, the J end by 1 base, with 13 bases between. The CDR3 is made up of 16 amino acids. The V gene's germline CDR1 is SGHRS and CDR2 YFSETQ. The CDR3 DNA reads as TGCGCCAGCAGCTTGGAGTTTCCCCGGGTCCAAGAGACCCAGTACTTC. Translating gives CASSLEFPRVQETQYF.

This rearrangement joins TRBV5-4 to TRBJ2-2; a weak D match, TRBD2 (7 bases). This CDR3 region has 16 residues. Germline CDR1 reads SGHNT; CDR2 reads YYREEE (reference sequence). Trimming shortened V by 1 base and J by 2 bases, and 12 bases separated the two germline ends. The CDR3 bases are TGTGCCAGCAGCTTGTCTCGGGGGGCAAACACCGGGGAGCTGTTTTTT. It yields the protein CASSLSRGANTGELFF.

V gene TRBV7-9 combines with J gene TRBJ1-1, with D unclear. Germline-derived CDR1 and CDR2 are SEHNR and FQNEAQ (reference sequence). The CDR3 extends over 14 amino acids. Between the trimmed V and J ends, which lost 1 base and 1 base, there was a span of 7 bases. The CDR3 sequence is CASSLEAGNTEAFF. DNA for the CDR3: TGTGCCAGCAGCTTAGAGGCAGGGAACACTGAAGCTTTCTTT.

The CDR3 loop is CASSLEGMWDINYEQYF. The CDR3 DNA reads TGTGCCAGCAGCTTAGAGGGAATGTGGGACATCAACTACGAGCAGTACTTC. The chain has TRBV11-2 and TRBJ2-7; tentatively, D is TRBD1 (6 bases). Germline V gene sequence: CDR1 SGHAT, CDR2 FQNNGV. The length of the CDR3 is 17 residues. Trimming removed 0 bases from V and 3 bases from J, with 18 bases in between. Filled out from reference TRBV11-2 and TRBJ2-7, the complete variable domain reads EAGVAQSPRYKIIEKRQSVAFWCNPISGHATLYWYQQILGQGPKLLIQFQNNGVVDDSQLPKDRFSAERLKGVDSTLKIQPAKLEDSAVYLCASSLEGMWDINYEQYFGPGTRLTVT.

V is TRBV9 and J is TRBJ1-4, with 7 bases aligning to TRBD1. The CDR3 is 14 residues long. J was trimmed by 7 bases and V by 0 bases; bases with no gene match: 3. Germline CDR1 and CDR2: SGDLS and YYNGEE. Here the CDR3 DNA reads TGTGCCAGCAGCGTAGGACAGGGAGGTGAAAAACTGTTTTTT. Encoded protein: CASSVGQGGEKLFF.

V and J are TRBV4-1 and TRBJ1-1; 8 bases agree with TRBD1. The CDR3 runs 15 residues. CDR1 is MGHRA, CDR2 YSYEKL, per germline. With V trimmed by 6 bases and J by 3 bases, 9 bases remained unmatched. The CDR3 sequence is CASSLTGGADTEAFF. DNA for the CDR3: TGCGCCAGCAGTCTTACAGGGGGGGCGGACACTGAAGCTTTCTTT.

This chain uses TRBV10-3 with TRBJ1-5; 8 positions agree with TRBD1. The CDR3 has 19 amino acids. The V segment lost 0 bases and the J segment 1 base; nucleotides outside the gene matches: 11. Germline assignment: CDR1 ENHRY and CDR2 SYGVKD. Written as DNA, the CDR3 is TGTGCCATCAGTGAGTCTGACAGGGGATCAAGTAGAAGCAATCAGCCCCAGCATTTT. Encoded protein: CAISESDRGSSRSNQPQHF.

The chain employs TRBV2 and TRBJ2-4; D is perhaps TRBD1 (6 bases). The CDR3 totals 20 residues. The germline V gene encodes CDR1 SNHLY and CDR2 FYNNEI. Trimming took off 3 bases at V and 0 bases at J, with 24 bases between the two ends. The CDR3 nucleotides are TGTGCCAGCAGTGACAATCTAGGGACAATAATTAACGTAGCCAAAAACATTCAGTACTTC. Translation: CASSDNLGTIINVAKNIQYF.

The chain links TRBV30 to TRBJ2-1, with 9 bases fitting TRBD1. Germline values: CDR1 GTSNPN, CDR2 SVGIG (reference sequence). This CDR3 comprises 15 residues. The V segment lost 4 bases and the J segment 6 bases; nucleotides outside the gene matches: 10. In DNA, the CDR3 is TGTGCCTGGAACTTAGGGGACAGGGTCACCAATGAGCAGTTCTTC. Protein sequence: CAWNLGDRVTNEQFF.